Sequencing of this T cell receptor (beta chain) was carried out in a study of blood T cell repertoires in COVID-19. Study-level information: Sample material is recorded as cDNA or gDNA derived from T cells, B-cell-depleted T cells, or PBMCs.

Using immunoSEQ multiplex PCR, the repertoire was profiled, and TCRdb retains in-frame clones only, with some absent. This table has about 270,000 clones, roughly nine tenths appearing once. The V gene lost 5 bases and the J gene lost 4 bases, with 15 bases spanning the gap. The CDR3 runs 15 residues. Germline assignment: CDR1 SEHNR and CDR2 FQNEAQ (reference sequence). This clone was found once. This clonotype was obtained from a middle-aged man with active or convalescent COVID-19. The sequencing input was peripheral blood. The V and J genes are TRBV7-9 and TRBJ1-5; TRBD1 might be the D (6 bases). The CDR3 coding sequence is TGTGCCAGCAGCCCACAGGGAGGGGAGAATCAGCCCCAGCATTTT. Translated: CASSPQGGENQPQHF.